This T cell receptor beta chain was identified during a study of T-cell memory formation after mild COVID-19. TCRdb redid the calling of the 5' RACE reads with MiXCR, one entry per CDR3 protein. The sample records roughly 350,000 distinct CDR3 sequences, around 28% being singletons. The CDR3 loop spans 16 amino acids. The germline CDR1 and CDR2 sequences are LNHDA and SQIVND (reference sequence). The V end lost 5 bases, the J end lost 6 bases, and 22 bases lay between the germline ends. The sequencing input was PBMCs or a T cell subset sorted from them (not recorded which). This sequence originates from an adult woman who had mild COVID-19 (a few samples of this study predate the infection). Cell type and time point are not known. V and J are TRBV19 and TRBJ1-1; the D gene is possibly TRBD1 (5 bases). CDR3 DNA: TGTGCCAGTAGTCGGGGAGATTCGCAGGGAATGGCTGAAGCTTTCTTT. Protein sequence: CASSRGDSQGMAEAFF.